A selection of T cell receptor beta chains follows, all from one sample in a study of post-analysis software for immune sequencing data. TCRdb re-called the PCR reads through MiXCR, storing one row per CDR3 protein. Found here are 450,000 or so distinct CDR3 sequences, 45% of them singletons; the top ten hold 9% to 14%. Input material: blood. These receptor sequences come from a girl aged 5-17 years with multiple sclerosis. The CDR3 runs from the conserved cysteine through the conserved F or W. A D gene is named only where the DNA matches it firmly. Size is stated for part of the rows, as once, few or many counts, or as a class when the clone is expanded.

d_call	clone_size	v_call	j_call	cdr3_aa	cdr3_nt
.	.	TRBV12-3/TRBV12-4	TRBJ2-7	CASRQTTGTYEQYF	TGTGCCAGCAGACAGACGACAGGCACCTACGAGCAGTACTTC
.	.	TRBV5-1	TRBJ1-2	CTSSSWTAYGYTF	TGCACCAGCAGCTCCTGGACAGCCTATGGCTACACCTTC
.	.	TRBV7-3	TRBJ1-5	CASTQSPSDQPQHF	TGTGCCAGCACCCAAAGTCCAAGTGACCAGCCCCAGCATTTT
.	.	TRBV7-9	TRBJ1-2	CASSLAGHNPTGGYTF	TGTGCCAGCAGCTTAGCGGGACACAATCCGACTGGGGGCTACACCTTC
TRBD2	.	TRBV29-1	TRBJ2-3	CSVDYGRGGDTQYF	TGCAGCGTTGATTACGGGAGGGGAGGGGATACGCAGTATTTT
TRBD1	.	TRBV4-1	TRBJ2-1	CASSLEGQGVNEQFF	TGCGCCAGCAGCCTCGAGGGGCAGGGGGTAAATGAGCAGTTCTTC
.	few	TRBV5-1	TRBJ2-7	CASSLGGSEQYF	TGCGCCAGCAGCTTGGGTGGAAGCGAGCAGTACTTC
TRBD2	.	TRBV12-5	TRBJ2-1	CASGLVLGREGTSSYNEQFF	TGTGCTAGTGGTTTGGTACTTGGACGGGAGGGCACCAGCTCCTACAATGAGCAGTTCTTC
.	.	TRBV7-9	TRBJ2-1	CASSPHGDEQFF	TGTGCCAGCAGCCCCCACGGCGATGAGCAGTTCTTC
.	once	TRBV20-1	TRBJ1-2	CSARDSPGPLKPYGYTF	TGCAGTGCTAGAGATTCCCCAGGGCCGTTGAAACCTTATGGCTACACCTTC
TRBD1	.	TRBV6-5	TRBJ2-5	CASTGTGGQETQYF	TGTGCCAGCACCGGGACAGGGGGGCAAGAGACCCAGTACTTC
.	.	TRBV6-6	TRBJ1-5	CASSPRGDDQPQHF	TGTGCCAGCAGCCCCCGGGGGGACGATCAGCCCCAGCATTTT
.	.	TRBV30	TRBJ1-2	CAWSGGRGVGGYTF	TGTGCCTGGAGTGGGGGCAGGGGAGTAGGAGGCTACACCTTC
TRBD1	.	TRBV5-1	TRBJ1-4	CASSSGGWDEKLFF	TGCGCCAGCAGTTCAGGGGGCTGGGATGAAAAACTGTTTTTT
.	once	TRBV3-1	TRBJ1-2	CASSQGEGNYGYTF	TGTGCCAGCAGCCAAGGAGAGGGCAACTATGGCTACACCTTC
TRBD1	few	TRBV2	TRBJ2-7	CASIRTGGTVRYEQYF	TGTGCCAGCATACGGACAGGGGGGACGGTTCGATACGAGCAGTACTTC
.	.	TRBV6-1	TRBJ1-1	CANGGGLVEAFF	TGTGCCAACGGGGGGGGTTTGGTTGAAGCTTTCTTT
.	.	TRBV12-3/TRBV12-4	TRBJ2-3	CASSLFQGSTDTQYF	TGTGCCAGCAGTTTATTTCAGGGGAGCACAGATACGCAGTATTTT
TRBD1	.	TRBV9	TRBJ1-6	CASRDRADSPLHF	TGTGCCAGCCGGGACAGGGCTGATTCACCCCTCCACTTT
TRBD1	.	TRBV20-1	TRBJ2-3	CSARGDSRTDTQYF	TGCAGTGCTAGAGGGGACAGCCGCACAGATACGCAGTATTTT
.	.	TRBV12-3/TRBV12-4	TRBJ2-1	CAGSQFDSSSEQFF	TGTGCCGGCAGCCAATTCGATTCCTCCAGTGAGCAGTTCTTC
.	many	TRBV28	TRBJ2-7	CASSPGSYEQYF	TGTGCCAGCAGTCCCGGTTCCTACGAGCAGTACTTC
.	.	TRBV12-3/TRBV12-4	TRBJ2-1	CASSPDTHNEQFF	TGTGCCAGCAGTCCCGACACCCACAATGAGCAGTTCTTC
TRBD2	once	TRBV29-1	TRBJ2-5	CSVASGNWETQYF	TGCAGCGTTGCTAGCGGGAATTGGGAGACCCAGTACTTC
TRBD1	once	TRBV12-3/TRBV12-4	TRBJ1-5	CASWEGTGNQPQHF	TGTGCCAGCTGGGAGGGGACAGGCAATCAGCCCCAGCATTTT
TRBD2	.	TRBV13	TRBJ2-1	CASSPPTSGRFCEQFF	TGTGCCAGCAGCCCGCCGACTAGCGGGAGGTTCTGTGAGCAGTTCTTC
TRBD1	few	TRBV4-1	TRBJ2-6	CASSQGQGFTGANVLTF	TGCGCCAGCAGCCAAGGACAGGGGTTTACTGGGGCCAACGTCCTGACTTTC
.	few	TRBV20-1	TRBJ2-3	CSARLPTDTQYF	TGCAGTGCAAGACTTCCCACAGATACGCAGTATTTT
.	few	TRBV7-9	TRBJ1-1	CASSLDSLEAFF	TGTGCCAGCAGCTTAGACTCTCTTGAAGCTTTCTTT
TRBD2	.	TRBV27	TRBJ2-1	CASSFLGLAGGGEQFF	TGTGCCAGCAGTTTCCTTGGACTAGCGGGAGGTGGTGAGCAGTTCTTC
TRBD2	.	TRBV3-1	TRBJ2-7	CASSLVGTSGIYNEQYF	TGTGCCAGCAGCCTAGTCGGGACTAGCGGGATCTACAATGAGCAGTACTTC
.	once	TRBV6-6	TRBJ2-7	CASSYSRRGYEQYF	TGTGCCAGCAGTTACTCTCGCAGGGGTTACGAGCAGTACTTC
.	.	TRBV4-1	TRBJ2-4	CASSPGTNLAKNIQYF	TGCGCCAGCAGCCCCGGGACAAACTTAGCCAAAAACATTCAGTACTTC
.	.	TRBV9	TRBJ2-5	CASSVVGHFQETQYF	TGTGCCAGCAGCGTAGTTGGTCACTTTCAAGAGACCCAGTACTTC
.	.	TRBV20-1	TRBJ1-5	CSASQQGVQPQHF	TGCAGTGCTAGTCAACAGGGAGTTCAGCCCCAGCATTTT
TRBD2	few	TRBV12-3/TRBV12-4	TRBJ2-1	CASSITGGGNEQFF	TGTGCCAGCAGTATAACGGGAGGGGGGAATGAGCAGTTCTTC
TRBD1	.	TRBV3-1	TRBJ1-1	CASSVRTGTTEAFF	TGTGCCAGCAGCGTACGGACAGGCACCACTGAAGCTTTCTTT
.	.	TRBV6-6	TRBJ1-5	CASSPTSGYAQPQHF	TGTGCCAGCAGCCCTACCTCAGGGTATGCTCAGCCCCAGCATTTT
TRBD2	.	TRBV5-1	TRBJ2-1	CASSPRGSGTANEQFF	TGCGCCAGCAGCCCAAGAGGAAGCGGGACGGCCAATGAGCAGTTCTTC
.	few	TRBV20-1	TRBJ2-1	CSASGTLYNEQFF	TGCAGTGCTAGCGGGACCCTCTACAATGAGCAGTTCTTC
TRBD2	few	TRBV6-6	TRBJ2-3	CASTSGKPDTQYF	TGTGCCAGCACGAGCGGGAAACCCGATACGCAGTATTTT
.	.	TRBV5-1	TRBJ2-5	CASSLRVGQETQYF	TGCGCCAGCAGCTTGCGGGTCGGGCAAGAGACCCAGTACTTC
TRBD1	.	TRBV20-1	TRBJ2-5	CSVHRGQETQYF	TGCAGTGTCCACAGGGGGCAAGAGACCCAGTACTTC
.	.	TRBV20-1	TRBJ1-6	CSAGPIEGSPLHF	TGCAGTGCTGGGCCGATCGAAGGTTCACCCCTCCACTTT
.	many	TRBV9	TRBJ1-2	CASSVTGDLDGYTF	TGTGCCAGCAGCGTAACGGGGGACTTGGATGGCTACACCTTC
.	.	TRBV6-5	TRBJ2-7	CASRQGVLLSYEQYF	TGTGCCAGCAGGCAGGGTGTACTCCTCTCCTACGAGCAGTACTTC
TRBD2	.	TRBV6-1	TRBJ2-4	CASRNPTSGIQYF	TGTGCCAGCAGGAACCCTACTAGCGGCATTCAGTACTTC
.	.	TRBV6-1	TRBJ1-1	CASLVLGLMNTEAFF	TGTGCCAGCTTAGTGTTGGGCTTGATGAACACTGAAGCTTTCTTT
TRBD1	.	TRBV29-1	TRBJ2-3	CSVIRQGDTQYF	TGCAGCGTGATACGACAGGGGGATACGCAGTATTTT
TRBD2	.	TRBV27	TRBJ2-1	CASSAQLAGGYNEQFF	TGTGCCAGCAGTGCACAACTAGCGGGAGGATACAATGAGCAGTTCTTC
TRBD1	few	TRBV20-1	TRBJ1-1	CSARDPGTGRDTEAFF	TGCAGTGCTAGAGATCCGGGGACAGGGAGGGACACTGAAGCTTTCTTT
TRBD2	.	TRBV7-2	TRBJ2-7	CASSTGTSFEQYF	TGTGCCAGCAGCACAGGGACTAGCTTCGAGCAGTACTTC
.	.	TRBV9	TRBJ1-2	CASSNGAEGYTF	TGTGCCAGCTCCAATGGGGCCGAGGGCTACACCTTC
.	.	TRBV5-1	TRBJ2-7	CASSLAYGSYEQYF	TGCGCCAGCAGCTTGGCATACGGCTCCTACGAGCAGTACTTC
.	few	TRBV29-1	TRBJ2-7	CSVDTSGQSYEQYF	TGCAGCGTTGATACTTCAGGGCAGTCCTACGAGCAGTACTTC
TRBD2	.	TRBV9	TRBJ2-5	CASSVGTSGRQETQYF	TGTGCCAGCAGCGTAGGGACTAGCGGGAGGCAAGAGACCCAGTACTTC
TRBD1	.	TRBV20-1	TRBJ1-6	CSARAGGAGSPLHF	TGCAGTGCTCGAGCAGGGGGCGCGGGTTCACCCCTCCACTTT
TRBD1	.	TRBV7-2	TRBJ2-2	CASSQSPQGVTGELFF	TGTGCCAGCAGCCAATCCCCACAGGGGGTCACCGGGGAGCTGTTTTTT